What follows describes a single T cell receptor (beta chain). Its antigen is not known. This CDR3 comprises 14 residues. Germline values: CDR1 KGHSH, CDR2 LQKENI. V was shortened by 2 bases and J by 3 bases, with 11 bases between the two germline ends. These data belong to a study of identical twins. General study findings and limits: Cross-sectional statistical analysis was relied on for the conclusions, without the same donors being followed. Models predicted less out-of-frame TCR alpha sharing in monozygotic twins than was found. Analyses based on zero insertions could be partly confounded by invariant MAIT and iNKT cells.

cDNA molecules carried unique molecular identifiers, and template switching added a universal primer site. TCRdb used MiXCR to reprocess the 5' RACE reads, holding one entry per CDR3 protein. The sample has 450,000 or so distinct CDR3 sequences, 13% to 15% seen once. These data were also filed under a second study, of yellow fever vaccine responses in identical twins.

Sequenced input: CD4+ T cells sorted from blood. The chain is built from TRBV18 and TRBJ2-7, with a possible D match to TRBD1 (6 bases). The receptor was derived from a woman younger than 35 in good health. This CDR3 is CASSPSGQRYEQYF. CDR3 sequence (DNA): TGTGCCAGCTCACCATCCGGACAGCGCTACGAGCAGTACTTC.